This T cell receptor beta chain was profiled in a study of OX40 agonist ivuxolimab in advanced cancers. Across the study: Dose-escalation patients suffered from hepatocellular carcinoma, melanoma, renal cell or head and neck cancer.

This clone was counted a few times. Assay: immunoSEQ multiplex PCR; the TCRdb copy retains only in-frame clones and omits some. The sample holds 65,000 to 85,000 clones, under 90% seen once. This CDR3 has 16 amino acids. Germline-derived CDR1 and CDR2 are SEHNR and FQNEAQ (reference sequence). With 1 base removed from V and 0 bases from J, the gap between germline ends came to 10 bases. This chain uses TRBV7-9 with TRBJ1-3; no reliable D call. Sample: CD4+ or CD8+ T cells sorted from blood, taken in a trial of the OX40 agonist ivuxolimab. This clonotype originated in an adult with an advanced solid tumor such as melanoma, head and neck, liver or kidney cancer. The CDR3 reads CASSLVLASSGNTIYF. CDR3 nucleotide sequence: TGTGCCAGCAGCTTAGTTCTCGCGAGCTCTGGAAACACCATATATTTT.